This T cell receptor (beta chain) stems from a study of blood T cell repertoires in COVID-19. TCRdb's table, derived via immunoSEQ multiplex PCR, lists solely in-frame clones and lacks some. The sample lists approximately 250,000 clones; roughly 88% were seen once. V lost 4 bases, J lost 7 bases, and 14 bases lay in between. There are 14 residues in the CDR3. Germline-derived CDR1 and CDR2 are KGHSH and LQKENI. V is TRBV18 and J is TRBJ2-1, with D perhaps TRBD1 (6 bases). Material: PBMCs or T cells enriched from blood (not recorded which). The receptor was isolated from a woman in her twenties or thirties who had recovered from COVID-19. In DNA form, the CDR3 reads TGTGCCAGCTCACTACGCGGACAGTTGAATGAGCAGTTCTTC. Encoded protein: CASSLRGQLNEQFF.